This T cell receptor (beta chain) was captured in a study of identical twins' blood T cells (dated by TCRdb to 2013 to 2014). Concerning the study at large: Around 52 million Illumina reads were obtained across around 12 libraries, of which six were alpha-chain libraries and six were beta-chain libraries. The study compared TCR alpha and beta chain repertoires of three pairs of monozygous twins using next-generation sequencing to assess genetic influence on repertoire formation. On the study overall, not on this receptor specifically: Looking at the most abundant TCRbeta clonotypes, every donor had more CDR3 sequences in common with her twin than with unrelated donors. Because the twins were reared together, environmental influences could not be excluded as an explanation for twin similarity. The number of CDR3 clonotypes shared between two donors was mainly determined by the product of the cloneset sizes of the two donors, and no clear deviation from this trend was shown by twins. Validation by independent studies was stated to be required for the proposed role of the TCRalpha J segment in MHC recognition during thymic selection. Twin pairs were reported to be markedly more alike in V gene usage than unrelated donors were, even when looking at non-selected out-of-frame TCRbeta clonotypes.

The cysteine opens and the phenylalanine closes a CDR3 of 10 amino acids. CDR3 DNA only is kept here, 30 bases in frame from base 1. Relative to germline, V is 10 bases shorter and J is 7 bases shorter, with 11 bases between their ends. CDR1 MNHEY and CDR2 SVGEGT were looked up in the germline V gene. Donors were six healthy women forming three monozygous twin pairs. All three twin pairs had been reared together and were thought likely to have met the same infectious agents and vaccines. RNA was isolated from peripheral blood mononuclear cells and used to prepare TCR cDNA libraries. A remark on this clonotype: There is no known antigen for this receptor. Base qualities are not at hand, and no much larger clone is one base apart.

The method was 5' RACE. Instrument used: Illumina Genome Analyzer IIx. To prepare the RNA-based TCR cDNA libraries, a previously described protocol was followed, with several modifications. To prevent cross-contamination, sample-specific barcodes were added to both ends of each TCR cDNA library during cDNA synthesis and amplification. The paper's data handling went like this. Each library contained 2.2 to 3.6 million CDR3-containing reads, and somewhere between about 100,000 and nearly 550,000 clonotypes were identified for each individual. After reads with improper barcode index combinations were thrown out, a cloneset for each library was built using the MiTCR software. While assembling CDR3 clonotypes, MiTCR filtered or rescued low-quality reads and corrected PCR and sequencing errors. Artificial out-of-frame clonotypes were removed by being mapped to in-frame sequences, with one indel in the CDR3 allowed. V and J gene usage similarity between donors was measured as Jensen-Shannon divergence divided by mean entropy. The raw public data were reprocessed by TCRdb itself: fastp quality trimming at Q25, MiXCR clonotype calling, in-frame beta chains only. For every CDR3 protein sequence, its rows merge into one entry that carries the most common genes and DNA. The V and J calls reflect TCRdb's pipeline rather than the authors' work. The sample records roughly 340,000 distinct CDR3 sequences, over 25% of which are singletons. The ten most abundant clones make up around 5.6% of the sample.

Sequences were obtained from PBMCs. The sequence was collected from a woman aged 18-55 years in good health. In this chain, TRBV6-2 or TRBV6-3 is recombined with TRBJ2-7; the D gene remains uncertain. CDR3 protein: CATARREQYF. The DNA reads TGTGCCACAGCGCGACGGGAGCAGTACTTC.